This TCR beta chain comes out of a study of vaccination and CD4 T cells after COVID-19. At the level of the study: The control cultures got either a CEFX pool, an HIV-1 Nef pool, or no peptide at all.

This CDR3 is built from 16 residues. Once obtained from cultured CD4+ T cells, the DNA was sequenced using the Oncomine TCR Beta short-read assay. After culture, CD4+ T cells served as the source for genomic DNA extraction. TCRdb redid the calling of the PCR reads with MiXCR, one entry per CDR3 protein. The sample consists of about 12,000 distinct CDR3 sequences, roughly 35% of them appearing once. This clonotype appeared a few times. The antigen remains unidentified. Treatment here: approximately 9-day PBMC culture with coronavirus spike peptide pools or control peptides (ViraFEST assay). An unexposed donor provided the CD4+ T cells, which were collected before the COVID-19 pandemic (2011-2018). Under the ViraFEST approach, antigen-specific T cells were expanded with peptide pools and TCRs subsequently sequenced. Negative selection was the method that isolated CD4+ T cells after 10 days of culture. When enough cells were available, unexposed-donor CD4+ T cells were probed with SARS-CoV-2 S/N and four cold-coronavirus spikes.

V usage is TRBV21-1 and J usage is TRBJ1-1. TRBV21-1 is listed as a pseudogene. The sequenced sample was CD4+ T cells from blood, cultured in vitro. This sequence was found in a human donor in good health. CDR3 coding DNA: TGTGCCAGCAGCTCTCCAGAGGTACAGTGGGACACTGAAGCTTTCTTT. Encoded protein: CASSSPEVQWDTEAFF.